A selection of T cell receptor beta chains follows, all from one sample in a study of technical replicates of blood from a few donors. This table comes from immunoSEQ multiplex PCR, and its TCRdb copy is limited to in-frame clones, with some not included. The table has about 85,000 clones, roughly 94% seen once. The material sequenced was T cells isolated from PBMCs. The receptor source for this set is a human donor in good health. The CDR3 runs from the conserved cysteine through the conserved F or W. A D gene is named only where the DNA matches it firmly. Clone size is given for some rows only: seen once, a few or many times, or a class if the clone is expanded.

j_call: TRBJ2-7
clone_size: -
v_call: TRBV15
d_call: -
cdr3_nt: TGTGCCACCGCGGACACCTCTGAGTGGGACGAGCAGTACTTC
cdr3_aa: CATADTSEWDEQYF

j_call: TRBJ2-1
clone_size: -
v_call: TRBV5-1
d_call: -
cdr3_nt: TGCGCCAGCAGCGGGAGTCGATCCTACAATGAGCAGTTCTTC
cdr3_aa: CASSGSRSYNEQFF

j_call: TRBJ1-2
clone_size: -
v_call: TRBV28
d_call: TRBD1
cdr3_nt: TGTGCCAGCAGTCCGCCGCAGGGGGCGACAGGCTACACCTTC
cdr3_aa: CASSPPQGATGYTF

j_call: TRBJ1-4
clone_size: -
v_call: TRBV18
d_call: TRBD1
cdr3_nt: TGTGCCAGCTCACCACGGGACAGTGAAAAACTGTTTTTT
cdr3_aa: CASSPRDSEKLFF

j_call: TRBJ1-1
clone_size: -
v_call: TRBV27
d_call: TRBD1
cdr3_nt: TGTGCCAGCAGTTTCTCCGGGACAGATCCTAACACTGAAGCTTTCTTT
cdr3_aa: CASSFSGTDPNTEAFF

j_call: TRBJ2-2
clone_size: -
v_call: TRBV7-9
d_call: -
cdr3_nt: TGTGCCAGCAGCTTAAATTGGGCGGGGACCGGGGAGCTGTTTTTT
cdr3_aa: CASSLNWAGTGELFF

j_call: TRBJ2-1
clone_size: -
v_call: TRBV7-3
d_call: -
cdr3_nt: TGTGCCAGCAGTCCCCCCAGCACAGAGTTCTTC
cdr3_aa: CASSPPSTEFF

j_call: TRBJ1-5
clone_size: -
v_call: TRBV5-1
d_call: -
cdr3_nt: TGCGCCAGCAGCGCGGCCTTTAATCAGCCCCAGCATTTT
cdr3_aa: CASSAAFNQPQHF

j_call: TRBJ2-5
clone_size: -
v_call: TRBV11-2
d_call: -
cdr3_nt: TGTGCCAGCAACCCCCTATTTGGGGGGTCCTCAGAGACCCAGTACTTC
cdr3_aa: CASNPLFGGSSETQYF

j_call: TRBJ2-1
clone_size: -
v_call: TRBV29-1
d_call: TRBD2
cdr3_nt: TGCAGCGTTGTTGGTACTAGCGGGACAAACAATGAGCAGTTCTTC
cdr3_aa: CSVVGTSGTNNEQFF

j_call: TRBJ2-3
clone_size: -
v_call: TRBV4-1
d_call: TRBD2
cdr3_nt: TGCGCCAGCAGCCAAGGGGCTAGCGGGAGATCAGATACGCAGTATTTT
cdr3_aa: CASSQGASGRSDTQYF

j_call: TRBJ2-7
clone_size: once
v_call: TRBV11-3
d_call: TRBD1
cdr3_nt: TGTGCCAGCAGCGGCCGGGACAGAGCCTACGAGCAGTACTTC
cdr3_aa: CASSGRDRAYEQYF

j_call: TRBJ1-2
clone_size: -
v_call: TRBV6-4
d_call: TRBD1
cdr3_nt: TGTGCCAGCAGCCAGACAGGACAGGATGGCTACACCTTC
cdr3_aa: CASSQTGQDGYTF

j_call: TRBJ1-4
clone_size: -
v_call: TRBV19
d_call: -
cdr3_nt: TGTGCCAGCCGCCCCGTTCAGGGAAATGAAAAACTGTTTTTT
cdr3_aa: CASRPVQGNEKLFF

j_call: TRBJ2-7
clone_size: -
v_call: TRBV6-5
d_call: TRBD2
cdr3_nt: TGTGCCAGCAGTTACTCGACTAGCGGGTATACCTACGAGCAGTACTTC
cdr3_aa: CASSYSTSGYTYEQYF

j_call: TRBJ1-1
clone_size: -
v_call: TRBV4-1
d_call: -
cdr3_nt: TGCGCCAGCAGCCCGGACAGATTTACTGAAGCTTTCTTT
cdr3_aa: CASSPDRFTEAFF

j_call: TRBJ1-2
clone_size: -
v_call: TRBV5-1
d_call: TRBD1
cdr3_nt: TGCGCCAGCAGCTTGGGCGGGACAGGGAGCTATAACTATGGCTACACCTTC
cdr3_aa: CASSLGGTGSYNYGYTF

j_call: TRBJ2-1
clone_size: -
v_call: TRBV30
d_call: -
cdr3_nt: TGTGCCTGGAGAAAAACGGGAGCGGTCGATGAGCAGTTCTTC
cdr3_aa: CAWRKTGAVDEQFF

j_call: TRBJ2-7
clone_size: -
v_call: TRBV27
d_call: TRBD2
cdr3_nt: TGTGCCACCTGGACTAGCGGGAGGGGGGTCTTCTACGAGCAGTACTTC
cdr3_aa: CATWTSGRGVFYEQYF

j_call: TRBJ2-2
clone_size: -
v_call: TRBV7-9
d_call: -
cdr3_nt: TGTGCCAGCACCAAAAGCTGGGAGCTGTTTTTT
cdr3_aa: CASTKSWELFF

j_call: TRBJ2-2
clone_size: -
v_call: TRBV7-9
d_call: -
cdr3_nt: TGTGCCAGCAGCCCAGGGTACACCGGGGAGCTGTTTTTT
cdr3_aa: CASSPGYTGELFF

j_call: TRBJ1-2
clone_size: once
v_call: TRBV7-9
d_call: TRBD1
cdr3_nt: TGTGCCAGCAGCTACAGGGACAGGGATGGCTACACCTTC
cdr3_aa: CASSYRDRDGYTF

j_call: TRBJ2-6
clone_size: -
v_call: TRBV6-6
d_call: TRBD1
cdr3_nt: TGTGCCAGCAGGAAACAGGGGGCTGGGGCCAACGTCCTGACTTTC
cdr3_aa: CASRKQGAGANVLTF

j_call: TRBJ2-3
clone_size: -
v_call: TRBV6-5
d_call: -
cdr3_nt: TGTGCCAGCAGGCTAGGAGATACGCAGTATTTT
cdr3_aa: CASRLGDTQYF

j_call: TRBJ2-1
clone_size: -
v_call: TRBV5-1
d_call: TRBD2
cdr3_nt: TGCGCCAGCAGCTGGAGCCCAGGACTAGCGGGAGGACTCAATGAGCAGTTCTTC
cdr3_aa: CASSWSPGLAGGLNEQFF

j_call: TRBJ2-1
clone_size: -
v_call: TRBV5-4
d_call: TRBD1
cdr3_nt: TGTGCCAGCAGCCCACAGGGGGCAAATGAGCAGTTCTTC
cdr3_aa: CASSPQGANEQFF

j_call: TRBJ1-1
clone_size: -
v_call: TRBV5-5
d_call: -
cdr3_nt: TGTGCCAGCAGCTATTCGGACAGCCTTAACACTGAAGCTTTCTTT
cdr3_aa: CASSYSDSLNTEAFF

j_call: TRBJ2-2
clone_size: -
v_call: TRBV19
d_call: -
cdr3_nt: TGTGCCAGTAGTATGACCGGGACTGGGGCTAAAAGGGAGCTGTTTTTT
cdr3_aa: CASSMTGTGAKRELFF

j_call: TRBJ2-3
clone_size: once
v_call: TRBV10-3
d_call: -
cdr3_nt: TGTGCCATCCGGGGAGATACGCAGTATTTT
cdr3_aa: CAIRGDTQYF

j_call: TRBJ1-2
clone_size: few
v_call: TRBV19
d_call: -
cdr3_nt: TGTGCCAGTAGTTACAGCAACTATGGCTACACCTTC
cdr3_aa: CASSYSNYGYTF

j_call: TRBJ2-3
clone_size: -
v_call: TRBV11-3
d_call: TRBD2
cdr3_nt: TGTGCCAGCAGCTTCTCTGCGGGAGGGCCGGGAGATACGCAGTATTTT
cdr3_aa: CASSFSAGGPGDTQYF

j_call: TRBJ2-5
clone_size: -
v_call: TRBV18
d_call: -
cdr3_nt: TGTGCCAGCTCTCCCGCCGGGACCCAGTACTTC
cdr3_aa: CASSPAGTQYF

j_call: TRBJ2-7
clone_size: -
v_call: TRBV19
d_call: TRBD2
cdr3_nt: TGTGCCAGTAGCGGACCCGGGACTAGCGGGGGTTACGAGCAGTACTTC
cdr3_aa: CASSGPGTSGGYEQYF

j_call: TRBJ2-1
clone_size: once
v_call: TRBV5-6
d_call: TRBD2
cdr3_nt: TGTGCCAGCAGCCCACTAGCGGGTGAGCAGTTCTTC
cdr3_aa: CASSPLAGEQFF

j_call: TRBJ2-3
clone_size: -
v_call: TRBV18
d_call: TRBD2
cdr3_nt: TGTGCCAGCTCTCGAAGCGGGACTCCTGCAGATACGCAGTATTTT
cdr3_aa: CASSRSGTPADTQYF

j_call: TRBJ1-1
clone_size: -
v_call: TRBV19
d_call: -
cdr3_nt: TGTGCCAGTAGTATAGATTTGGCAGGGCGTGCTTTCTTT
cdr3_aa: CASSIDLAGRAFF

j_call: TRBJ2-3
clone_size: -
v_call: TRBV4-1
d_call: -
cdr3_nt: TGCGCCAGCAGCCAAGAAGCGAACCCCGGGGGAGACAGAAGCACAGATACGCAGTATTTT
cdr3_aa: CASSQEANPGGDRSTDTQYF

j_call: TRBJ1-2
clone_size: -
v_call: TRBV19
d_call: -
cdr3_nt: TGTGCCAGTAGCATTCGCGGGGGAGGCTACACCTTC
cdr3_aa: CASSIRGGGYTF

j_call: TRBJ2-6
clone_size: -
v_call: TRBV10-3
d_call: TRBD1
cdr3_nt: TGTGCCATCAGTGAAGACAGGGTTTTGACTGGGGCCAACGTCCTGACTTTC
cdr3_aa: CAISEDRVLTGANVLTF

j_call: TRBJ2-1
clone_size: -
v_call: TRBV7-3
d_call: -
cdr3_nt: TGTGCCAGCAGCTTAGGGGGCCTATACTACAAAGAGCAGTTCTTC
cdr3_aa: CASSLGGLYYKEQFF

j_call: TRBJ2-7
clone_size: -
v_call: TRBV4-3
d_call: -
cdr3_nt: TGCGCCAGCAGCCAAGGGACAAACCGCTTCTACGAGCAGTACTTC
cdr3_aa: CASSQGTNRFYEQYF

j_call: TRBJ1-5
clone_size: few
v_call: TRBV19
d_call: TRBD1
cdr3_nt: TGTGCCAGTAGGAACCGGGGACAGGGAGCCACTCAGCCCCAGCATTTT
cdr3_aa: CASRNRGQGATQPQHF